This T cell receptor (beta chain) stems from a study of T-cell reconstitution after alpha-beta-depleted transplantation in children. A library of TCRbeta sequences, prepared with unique molecular identifiers, was generated. Using its own MiXCR run on the PCR reads, TCRdb lists one record per CDR3 protein. Of 360,000 or so distinct CDR3 sequences listed, around 21% are singletons. From germline, CDR1 is KGHSH and CDR2 LQKENI. V was cut by 3 bases and J by 3 bases, with 15 bases left in between. The CDR3 runs to 15 residues. The sample in question was PBMCs from the stem cell graft donor, obtained from the stem cell graft. The genes are TRBV18 and TRBJ2-7, with D possibly matching TRBD2 (5 bases). This TCR was recovered from a human donor who donated a stem cell graft to a child with acute myeloid leukemia. The CDR3: CASSPQSGGYYEQYF. The CDR3 DNA is TGTGCCAGCTCACCCCAGTCTGGCGGGTACTACGAGCAGTACTTC.